This entry lists 17 T cell receptor beta chains sequenced from one sample in a study of blood T cells in healthy people across ages. A second PCR, run for about 7 to 11 cycles, used a sample-barcoded 5' primer plus a J-beta primer mix. MiXCR was run by TCRdb on the 5' RACE reads, yielding one entry per CDR3 protein. The sample gives about 1.6 million distinct CDR3 sequences, 34% of which show up once; approximately 10% is in the top ten. The specimen was blood. The receptors shown here come from a woman in her twenties or thirties in good health.

This chain uses TRBV21-1 with TRBJ2-4; TRBD2 reflects the table's D call only, with no check against the DNA. TRBV21-1 is given as a pseudogene. The CDR3 is 17 residues long. For the CDR3, the DNA is TGTGCCAGCAGCGGGACTAGCGGGAGTCTGACCAAAAACATTCAGTACTTC. This encodes CASSGTSGSLTKNIQYF.

This clonotype has only a few counts. V and J are TRBV27 and TRBJ2-1; 14 bases match TRBD2. The CDR3 runs 19 residues. Germline assignment: CDR1 MNHEY and CDR2 SMNVEV (reference sequence). J gave up 0 bases and V 0 bases, and 4 bases lay outside the gene matches. CDR3 loop: CASSLSSGLAGVSYNEQFF. DNA for the CDR3: TGTGCCAGCAGTTTATCCTCGGGACTAGCGGGGGTCTCCTACAATGAGCAGTTCTTC.

CDR3 bases: TGCGCCAGCAGCTTGGTACCGACAGGGCGGTTGGGCACAGATACGCAGTATTTT. Translated, it gives CASSLVPTGRLGTDTQYF. This chain links TRBV5-1 with TRBJ2-3, with TRBD1 matching 7 bases. CDR3 length: 18 amino acids. CDR1 is SGHRS and CDR2 is YFSETQ in the germline V gene. V shed 0 bases and J 1 base; nucleotides not matched to a gene: 11.

The chain joins TRBV6-6 to TRBJ1-2; TRBD1 is a possible D gene (6 bases). Per germline, CDR1 MNHNY and CDR2 SVGAGI (reference sequence). V was shortened by 9 bases and J by 5 bases, with 13 bases between the two germline ends. This CDR3 is 12 amino acids long. CDR3 in amino acids: CASRGGAYGYTF. CDR3 DNA sequence: TGTGCCAGTCGGGGGGGCGCGTATGGCTACACCTTC.

The chain combines TRBV6-5 with TRBJ2-7, with 7 bases matching TRBD2. V was pared by 5 bases and J by 0 bases, with 10 bases of the junction left unmatched. CDR3 length equals 16 residues. Germline CDR1 and CDR2: MNHEY and SVGAGI. CDR3: CASSPMGAGYSYEQYF. CDR3 in DNA: TGTGCCAGCAGTCCCATGGGAGCGGGATACTCCTACGAGCAGTACTTC.

This clonotype was observed a single time. This chain connects TRBV27 to TRBJ1-2, with a possible D match to TRBD1 (6 bases). CDR1 MNHEY and CDR2 SMNVEV come from the germline V gene (reference sequence). The V gene lost 6 bases and the J gene lost 4 bases, with 15 bases spanning the gap. This CDR3 spans 14 amino acids. The DNA for the CDR3 is TGTGCCAGCAGCACGGACAGCTCTTTCTATGGCTACACCTTC. Protein product: CASSTDSSFYGYTF.

V gene TRBV6-6 combines with J gene TRBJ1-1, with 8 bases fitting TRBD1. The CDR3 covers 15 residues. Germline V gene sequence: CDR1 MNHNY, CDR2 SVGAGI (reference sequence). V trimming: 6 bases; J trimming: 10 bases; junction bases outside the gene matches: 16. This CDR3 is CASSVASGQGSRAFF. CDR3 nucleotide sequence: TGTGCCAGCAGCGTAGCGTCAGGACAGGGATCGCGAGCTTTCTTT.

This sequence joins TRBV2 and TRBJ2-1, with 8 bases identical to TRBD2. The germline gives CDR1 SNHLY, CDR2 FYNNEI. V lost 3 bases, J lost 6 bases, and 10 bases stayed unmatched. This CDR3 is 16 amino acids long. CDR3 amino acids: CASSEAGGGLINEQFF. In DNA, the CDR3 is TGTGCCAGCAGTGAGGCGGGAGGCGGGTTAATCAATGAGCAGTTCTTC.

The chain recombines TRBV6-1 with TRBJ2-5, with TRBD2 identical over 10 bases. V lost 5 bases to trimming and J lost 11 bases; unmatched junction nucleotides: 11. From germline, CDR1 is MNHNS and CDR2 SASEGT. The CDR3 loop spans 14 amino acids. CDR3 nucleotide sequence: TGTGCCAGCAGTCATCTAGCGGGAGCAAATGAGCAGTACTTC. It encodes CASSHLAGANEQYF.

This chain connects TRBV27 to TRBJ1-1; 7 nucleotides agree with TRBD1. The CDR3 contains 14 residues. CDR1 is MNHEY, CDR2 SMNVEV, per germline (reference sequence). The trim removed 2 bases at V and 6 bases at J, leaving 6 bases unmatched. This CDR3 is CASSLDRVNAEAFF. The CDR3 DNA sequence: TGTGCCAGCAGTTTAGACAGGGTAAACGCTGAAGCTTTCTTT.

This clonotype has only a few counts. This rearrangement joins TRBV20-1 to TRBJ1-1, with 9 bases lining up with TRBD1. Unmatched junction bases numbered 10, after V lost 5 bases and J lost 3 bases. Germline V gives CDR1 DFQATT, CDR2 SNEGSKA (reference sequence). This CDR3 spans 15 amino acids. CDR3 sequence: CSASTGGSWYTEAFF. In nucleotides, the CDR3 is TGCAGTGCTTCTACAGGGGGCAGCTGGTACACTGAAGCTTTCTTT.

A word on this clonotype: A much larger clone lies a single base off, so this may be a read error. The chain combines TRBV20-1 with TRBJ2-1, with TRBD2 as a possible D gene (6 bases). This CDR3 contains 13 residues. Germline CDR1 DFQATT, CDR2 SNEGSKA (reference sequence). CDR3 coding DNA: TGCAGTGCTACTTATGGAGGGTACAATGAGCTGTTCTTC. As protein: CSATYGGYNELFF.

To note about this clonotype: This likely comes from a read error, as the CDR3 has no conserved phenylalanine or tryptophan at its end. This chain connects TRBV5-1 to TRBJ2-5, with 9 bases identical to TRBD1. The J call is uncertain, as TRBJ2-7 better fits the DNA end. The CDR3 covers 15 residues. Germline V gene lookup returns CDR1 SGHRS and CDR2 YFSETQ. CDR3 sequence: CASSLGTGVFHEQYY. The CDR3 region has the DNA TGCGCCAGCAGCTTGGGGACAGGGGTTTTCCACGAGCAGTACTAC.

This clonotype showed up just a few times. The rearrangement joins TRBV5-5 to TRBJ2-3, with 8 bases fitting TRBD2. CDR1 is SGHKS, CDR2 YYEKEE, per germline (reference sequence). V was clipped by 3 bases and J by 1 base; unmatched bases: 7. The CDR3 contains 16 residues. The CDR3 sequence: CASSWGLVSGTDTQYF. DNA for the CDR3: TGTGCCAGCAGCTGGGGACTAGTATCCGGCACAGATACGCAGTATTTT.

This clonotype was seen a handful of times. The chain recombines TRBV11-2 with TRBJ1-2, with 9 bases lining up with TRBD1. V lost 5 bases and J lost 6; bases outside the gene matches: 13. From germline, CDR1 is SGHAT and CDR2 FQNNGV. The CDR3 loop spans 16 amino acids. The CDR3 sequence: CASSISPGTGNNGYTF. CDR3 nucleotides: TGTGCCAGCAGCATATCACCCGGGACAGGGAATAATGGCTACACCTTC.

The table lists this clonotype with a few counts. The V and J genes are TRBV7-3 and TRBJ2-1; 8 bases are shared with TRBD2. The CDR3 is made up of 16 amino acids. V gave up 5 bases and J gave up 6 bases; unmatched junction bases: 12. Germline V lookup: CDR1 SGHTA, CDR2 FQGTGA. As DNA, the CDR3 is TGTGCCAGCAGCCATCCCGGGGGGGCCCCGTTCAATGAGCAGTTCTTC. Translating gives CASSHPGGAPFNEQFF.

At least ten counts were recorded for this clonotype. The gene calls are TRBV9 and TRBJ2-7; D may be TRBD1 or TRBD2 (6 bases each). The ends were cut back, 3 bases at V and 0 bases at J, with 19 bases in the middle. This CDR3 contains 17 residues. CDR1 SGDLS and CDR2 YYNGEE come from the germline V gene. CDR3 region: CASSAQGWDLNSYEQYF. CDR3 nucleotides: TGTGCCAGCAGCGCCCAGGGGTGGGACTTGAACTCCTACGAGCAGTACTTC.